In this sample, the clone carrying this T cell receptor (beta chain) turned up once. This specimen belongs to a study of blood T cell repertoires in COVID-19. Across the study: The samples span acute and convalescent COVID-19 from the United States, Italy and Spain. Sources were T cells, B-cell-depleted T cells, or PBMCs; the material itself was cDNA or gDNA.

Germline trimming cut 5 bases from V and 0 bases from J; bases unmatched to any gene: 12. Germline-derived CDR1 and CDR2 are SGHAT and FQNNGV. The CDR3 covers 18 residues. In the source study's methods: Estimation of nucleated cell counts was performed using reference gene primer amplification. Clones were sequenced by immunoSEQ multiplex PCR, and TCRdb holds only the in-frame ones, with some missing. For V, J and clone size, that table is used; D and trimming come from the DNA. The sample holds 30,000 to 35,000 clones, roughly 80% seen once. The TCR originated in a man aged 50 to 59 with acute or convalescent COVID-19. The sequenced material came from peripheral blood. V is TRBV11-2 and J is TRBJ1-3; 8 bases line up with TRBD1. The CDR3 bases are TGTGCCAGCAGCCCGTTTCCGCGGACAGGGAACTCTGGAAACACCATATATTTT. As protein: CASSPFPRTGNSGNTIYF.